This T cell receptor (beta chain) was captured by sequencing in a study of technical replicates of blood from several donors. TCRdb keeps only in-frame clones here, not all; method: immunoSEQ multiplex PCR. The profile shows 68,000 or so clones, roughly 92% of them singletons. V lost 3 bases and J lost 3; bases outside the gene matches: 2. The germline V gene has CDR1 SGHRS and CDR2 YFSETQ. This CDR3 has 14 amino acids. The chain has TRBV5-1 and TRBJ2-5; 10 bases fit TRBD1. The sequenced material came from PBMCs. The origin of this receptor is a human donor in good health. Some clones in this sample may be carry-over from other donors' samples. CDR3 loop: CASSYGTGEETQYF. The CDR3 DNA reads TGCGCCAGCAGCTACGGGACAGGGGAAGAGACCCAGTACTTC.